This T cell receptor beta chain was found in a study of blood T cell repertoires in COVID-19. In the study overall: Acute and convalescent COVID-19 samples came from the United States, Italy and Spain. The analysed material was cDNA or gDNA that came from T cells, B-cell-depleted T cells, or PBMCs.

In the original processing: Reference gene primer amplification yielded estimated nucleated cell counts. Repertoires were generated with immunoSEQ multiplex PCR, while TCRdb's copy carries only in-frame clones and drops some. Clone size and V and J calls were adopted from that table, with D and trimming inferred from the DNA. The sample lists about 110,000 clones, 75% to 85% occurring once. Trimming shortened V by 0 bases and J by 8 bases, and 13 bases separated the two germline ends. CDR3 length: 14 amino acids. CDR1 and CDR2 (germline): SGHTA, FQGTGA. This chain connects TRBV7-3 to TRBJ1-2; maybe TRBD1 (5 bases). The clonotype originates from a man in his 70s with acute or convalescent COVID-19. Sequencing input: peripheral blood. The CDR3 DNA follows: TGTGCCAGCAGCTTAACGCCAGGGTTGGAAGGCTACACCTTC. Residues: CASSLTPGLEGYTF.